This T cell receptor beta chain derives from a study of cytomegalovirus exposure and HLA in healthy donors. Findings and limits, study-wide: Reportedly, diagnosis of cytomegalovirus status by the classifier showed high specificity and sensitivity. Among the CMV-associated chains, a few were confirmed in vitro as specific for CMV antigens. Most TCR sequences were uncommon, yet certain public TCRs appeared in many donors.

The CDR3 has 13 residues. The germline CDR1 and CDR2 sequences are WSHSY and SAAADI. Germline trimming cut 6 bases from V and 2 bases from J; bases unmatched to any gene: 2. Comment on this clone: The antigen is undetermined.

The data were produced by immunoSEQ multiplex PCR, yet TCRdb's version contains in-frame clones alone and is incomplete. Of around 130,000 clones in the sample, over 75% were seen once. The source of this sequence is a woman younger than 45 in good health and CMV-seronegative. The sample comprised PBMCs. The J gene is TRBJ1-2, the V gene TRBV10-2, with 8 bases that match TRBD1. The CDR3 sequence is CASRRTGNYGYTF. The CDR3 DNA reads TGCGCCAGCAGGAGGACAGGGAACTATGGCTACACCTTC.